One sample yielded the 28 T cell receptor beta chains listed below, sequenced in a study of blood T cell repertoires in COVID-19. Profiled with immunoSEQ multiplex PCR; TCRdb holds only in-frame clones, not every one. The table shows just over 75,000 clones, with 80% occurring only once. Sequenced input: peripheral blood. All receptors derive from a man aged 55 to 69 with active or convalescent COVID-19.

CDR3 loop: CASSFTGNTYNEQFF. In nucleotides, the CDR3 is TGTGCCAGCAGCTTTACAGGGAATACCTACAATGAGCAGTTCTTC. This chain connects TRBV5-8 to TRBJ2-1; a weak D match, TRBD1 (6 bases). The CDR3 loop spans 15 amino acids. Trimming left V 2 bases short and J 2 bases short, with 11 bases between. Germline CDR1 and CDR2: SGHTS and YDEGEE.

For the CDR3, the DNA is TGTGCCAGCAGCCTGACAGGGTTCGGAGGCTACACCTTC. It encodes CASSLTGFGGYTF. V and J are TRBV6-2 or TRBV6-3 and TRBJ1-2; 7 bases align to TRBD1. Germline assignment: CDR1 MNHEY and CDR2 SVGEGT. There are 13 residues in the CDR3. Losses at the gene ends were 6 bases for V and 8 bases for J; bases not matched to a gene: 9.

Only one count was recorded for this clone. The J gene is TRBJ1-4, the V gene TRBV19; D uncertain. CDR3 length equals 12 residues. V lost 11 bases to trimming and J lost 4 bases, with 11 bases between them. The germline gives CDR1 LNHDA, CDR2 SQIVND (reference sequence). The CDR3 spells CASKEGNEKLFF. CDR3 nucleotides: TGTGCCTCAAAGGAGGGTAATGAAAAACTGTTTTTT.

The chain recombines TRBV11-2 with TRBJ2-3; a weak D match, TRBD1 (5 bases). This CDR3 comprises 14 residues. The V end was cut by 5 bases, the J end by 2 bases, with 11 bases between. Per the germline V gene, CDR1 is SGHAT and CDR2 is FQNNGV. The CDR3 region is CASSPGHSTDTQYF. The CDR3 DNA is TGTGCCAGCAGCCCTGGACACTCCACAGATACGCAGTATTTT.

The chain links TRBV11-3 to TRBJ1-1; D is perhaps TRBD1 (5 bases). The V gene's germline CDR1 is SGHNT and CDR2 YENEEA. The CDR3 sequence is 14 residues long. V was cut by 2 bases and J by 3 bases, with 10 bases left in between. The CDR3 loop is CASSLNGGDTEAFF. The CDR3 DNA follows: TGTGCCAGCAGCTTAAACGGAGGGGACACTGAAGCTTTCTTT.

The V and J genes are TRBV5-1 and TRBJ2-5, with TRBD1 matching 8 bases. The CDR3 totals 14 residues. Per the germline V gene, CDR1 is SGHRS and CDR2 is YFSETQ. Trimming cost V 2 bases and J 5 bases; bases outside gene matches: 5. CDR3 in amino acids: CASSLKTGVETQYF. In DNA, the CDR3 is TGCGCCAGCAGCTTAAAGACAGGGGTCGAGACCCAGTACTTC. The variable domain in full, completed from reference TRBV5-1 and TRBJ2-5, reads KAGVTQTPRYLIKTRGQQVTLSCSPISGHRSVSWYQQTPGQGLQFLFEYFSETQRNKGNFPGRFSGRQFSNSRSEMNVSTLELGDSALYLCASSLKTGVETQYFGPGTRLLVL.

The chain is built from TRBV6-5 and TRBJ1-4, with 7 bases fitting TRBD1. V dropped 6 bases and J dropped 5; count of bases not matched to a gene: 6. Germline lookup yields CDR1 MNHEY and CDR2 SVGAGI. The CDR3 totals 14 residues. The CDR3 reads CASSRTGRNEKLFF. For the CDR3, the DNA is TGTGCCAGCAGCCGGACAGGCCGGAATGAAAAACTGTTTTTT.

The CDR3 DNA reads TGTGCCAGTAGGATTGGACAGAATAATGAAAAACTGTTTTTT. Encoded protein: CASRIGQNNEKLFF. The V gene is TRBV19, the J gene TRBJ1-4, with D perhaps TRBD1 (6 bases). Looked up from germline, CDR1 is LNHDA and CDR2 is SQIVND (reference sequence). Trimming pared 6 bases from V and 4 bases from J, leaving 12 bases between. CDR3 length equals 14 residues.

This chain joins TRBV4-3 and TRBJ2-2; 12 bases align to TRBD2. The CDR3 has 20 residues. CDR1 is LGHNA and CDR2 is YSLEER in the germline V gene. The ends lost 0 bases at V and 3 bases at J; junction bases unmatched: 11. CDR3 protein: CASSQDKGLAGGRHTGELFF. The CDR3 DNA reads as TGCGCCAGCAGCCAAGATAAGGGCCTAGCGGGGGGGCGACACACCGGGGAGCTGTTTTTT.

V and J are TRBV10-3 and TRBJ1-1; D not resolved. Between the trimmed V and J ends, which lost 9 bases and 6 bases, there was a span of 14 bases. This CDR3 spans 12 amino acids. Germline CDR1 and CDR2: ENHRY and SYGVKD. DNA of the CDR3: TGTGCCATTGCCTCCGGAGCGGCTGAAGCTTTCTTT. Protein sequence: CAIASGAAEAFF.

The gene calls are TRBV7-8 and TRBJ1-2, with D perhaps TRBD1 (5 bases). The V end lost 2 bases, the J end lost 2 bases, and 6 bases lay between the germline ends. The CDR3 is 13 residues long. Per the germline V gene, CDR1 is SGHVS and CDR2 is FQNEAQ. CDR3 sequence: CASSLKGNYGYTF. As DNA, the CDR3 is TGTGCCAGCAGCTTAAAGGGGAACTATGGCTACACCTTC.

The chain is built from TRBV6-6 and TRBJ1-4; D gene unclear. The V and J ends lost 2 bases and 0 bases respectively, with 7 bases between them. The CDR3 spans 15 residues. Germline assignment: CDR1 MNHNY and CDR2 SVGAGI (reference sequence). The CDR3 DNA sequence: TGTGCCAGCAGTTACCTCGGGACAACTAATGAAAAACTGTTTTTT. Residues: CASSYLGTTNEKLFF.

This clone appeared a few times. The CDR3, as DNA: TGCAGCGCCGGACAGGGCGGGACTGAAGCTTTCTTT. It codes for CSAGQGGTEAFF. The rearrangement joins TRBV29-1 to TRBJ1-1, with 8 bases fitting TRBD1. The J segment lost 5 bases and the V segment lost 7 bases, leaving 6 bases of the junction unmatched. Per the germline V gene, CDR1 is SQVTM and CDR2 is ANQGSEA. CDR3 length: 12 amino acids.

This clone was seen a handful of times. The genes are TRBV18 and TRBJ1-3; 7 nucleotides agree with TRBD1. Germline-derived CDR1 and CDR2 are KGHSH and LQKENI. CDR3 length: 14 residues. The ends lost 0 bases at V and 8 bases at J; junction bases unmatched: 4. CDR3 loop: CASSPPGQSHTIYF. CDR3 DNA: TGTGCCAGCTCACCACCGGGACAGAGCCACACCATATATTTT.

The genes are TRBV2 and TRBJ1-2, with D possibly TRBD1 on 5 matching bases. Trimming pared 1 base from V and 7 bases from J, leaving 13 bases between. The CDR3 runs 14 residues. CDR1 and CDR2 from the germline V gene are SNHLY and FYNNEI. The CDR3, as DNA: TGTGCCAGCAGTGAAGGGTCCAGGGCAGGTGGCTACACCTTC. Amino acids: CASSEGSRAGGYTF.

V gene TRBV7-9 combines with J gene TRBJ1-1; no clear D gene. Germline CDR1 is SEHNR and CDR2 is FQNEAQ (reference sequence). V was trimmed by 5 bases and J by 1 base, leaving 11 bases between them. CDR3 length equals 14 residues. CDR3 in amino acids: CASSPIDTNTEAFF. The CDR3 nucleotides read TGTGCCAGCAGCCCTATTGACACGAACACTGAAGCTTTCTTT.

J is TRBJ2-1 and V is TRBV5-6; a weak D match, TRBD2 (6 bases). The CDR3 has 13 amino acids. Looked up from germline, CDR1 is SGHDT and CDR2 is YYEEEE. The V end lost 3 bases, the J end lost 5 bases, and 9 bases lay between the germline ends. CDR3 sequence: CASSSRENNEQFF. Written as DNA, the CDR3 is TGTGCCAGCAGCTCCCGGGAGAACAATGAGCAGTTCTTC.

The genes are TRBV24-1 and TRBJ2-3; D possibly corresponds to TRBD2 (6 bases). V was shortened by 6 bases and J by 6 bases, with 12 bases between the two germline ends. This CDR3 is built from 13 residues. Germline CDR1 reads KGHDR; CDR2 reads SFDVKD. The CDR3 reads CATSRQGGDTQYF. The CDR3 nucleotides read TGTGCCACCAGTCGGCAGGGAGGCGATACGCAGTATTTT.

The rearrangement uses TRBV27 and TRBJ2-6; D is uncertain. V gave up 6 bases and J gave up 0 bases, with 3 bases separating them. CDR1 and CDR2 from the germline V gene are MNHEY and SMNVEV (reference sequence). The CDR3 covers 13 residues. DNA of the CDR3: TGTGCCAGCAGCTCCTCTGGGGCCAACGTCCTGACTTTC. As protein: CASSSSGANVLTF.

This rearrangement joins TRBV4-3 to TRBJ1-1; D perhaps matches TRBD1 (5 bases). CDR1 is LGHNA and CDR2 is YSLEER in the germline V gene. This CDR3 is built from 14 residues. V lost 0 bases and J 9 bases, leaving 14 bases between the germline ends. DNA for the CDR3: TGCGCCAGCAGCCAAGAGGTGGGGCAGAGTAAAGCTTTCTTT. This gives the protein CASSQEVGQSKAFF.

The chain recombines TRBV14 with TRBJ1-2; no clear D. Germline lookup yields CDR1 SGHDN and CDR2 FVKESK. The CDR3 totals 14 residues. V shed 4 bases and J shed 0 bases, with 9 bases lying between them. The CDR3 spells CASSPGGPNYGYTF. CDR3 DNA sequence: TGTGCCAGCAGCCCCGGAGGTCCTAACTATGGCTACACCTTC.

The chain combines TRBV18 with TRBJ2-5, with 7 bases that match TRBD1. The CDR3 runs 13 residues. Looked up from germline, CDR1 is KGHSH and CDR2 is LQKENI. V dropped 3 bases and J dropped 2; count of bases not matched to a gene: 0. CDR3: CASSPRGQETQYF. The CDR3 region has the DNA TGTGCCAGCTCACCCAGGGGGCAAGAGACCCAGTACTTC.

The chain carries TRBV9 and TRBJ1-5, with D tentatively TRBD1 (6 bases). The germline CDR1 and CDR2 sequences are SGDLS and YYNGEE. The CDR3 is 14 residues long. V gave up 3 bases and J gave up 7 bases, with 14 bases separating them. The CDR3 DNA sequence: TGTGCCAGCAGCGATGGCACAGGGCTCCAGCCCCAGCATTTT. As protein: CASSDGTGLQPQHF.

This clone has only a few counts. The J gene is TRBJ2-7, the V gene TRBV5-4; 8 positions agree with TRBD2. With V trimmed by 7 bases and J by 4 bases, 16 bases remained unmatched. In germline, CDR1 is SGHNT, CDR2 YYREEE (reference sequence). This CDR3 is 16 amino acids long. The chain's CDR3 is CASGQAGAPALYEQYF. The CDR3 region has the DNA TGTGCCAGCGGACAAGCGGGGGCCCCTGCCCTTTACGAGCAGTACTTC. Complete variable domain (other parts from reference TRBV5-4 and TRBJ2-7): ETGVTQSPTHLIKTRGQQVTLRCSSQSGHNTVSWYQQALGQGPQFIFQYYREEENGRGNFPPRFSGLQFPNYSSELNVNALELDDSALYLCASGQAGAPALYEQYFGPGTRLTVT.

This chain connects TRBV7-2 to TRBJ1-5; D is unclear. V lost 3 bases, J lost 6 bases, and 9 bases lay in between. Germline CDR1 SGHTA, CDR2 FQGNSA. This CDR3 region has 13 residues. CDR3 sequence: CASSFEATQPQHF. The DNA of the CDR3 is TGTGCCAGCAGCTTCGAGGCTACTCAGCCCCAGCATTTT. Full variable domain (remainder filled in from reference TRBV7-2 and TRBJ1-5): GAGVSQSPSNKVTEKGKDVELRCDPISGHTALYWYRQSLGQGLEFLIYFQGNSAPDKSGLPSDRFSAERTGGSVSTLTIQRTQQEDSAVYLCASSFEATQPQHFGDGTRLSIL.

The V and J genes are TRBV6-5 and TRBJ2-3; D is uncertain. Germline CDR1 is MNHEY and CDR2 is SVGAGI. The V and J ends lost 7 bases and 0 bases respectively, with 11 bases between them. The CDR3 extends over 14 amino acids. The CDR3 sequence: CASKVTVSTDTQYF. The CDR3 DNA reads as TGTGCCAGCAAGGTAACAGTCAGCACAGATACGCAGTATTTT.

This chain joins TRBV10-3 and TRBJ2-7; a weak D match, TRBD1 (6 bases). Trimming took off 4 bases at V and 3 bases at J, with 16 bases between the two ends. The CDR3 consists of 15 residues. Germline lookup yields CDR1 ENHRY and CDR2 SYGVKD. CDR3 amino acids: CAISGGEGVNYEQYF. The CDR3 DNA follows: TGTGCCATCAGTGGAGGTGAGGGGGTTAACTACGAGCAGTACTTC.

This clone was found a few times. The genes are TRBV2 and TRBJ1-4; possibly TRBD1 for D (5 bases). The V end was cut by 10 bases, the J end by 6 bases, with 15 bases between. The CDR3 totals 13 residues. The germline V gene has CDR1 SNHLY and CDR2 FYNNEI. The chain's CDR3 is CATRWGSDEKLFF. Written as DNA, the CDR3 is TGTGCCACTCGTTGGGGCAGCGATGAAAAACTGTTTTTT.